The 21 T cell receptor beta chains reported below all come from one sample, sequenced in a study of cytomegalovirus exposure and HLA in healthy donors. The study ran its PCR with 60 Vbeta and 13 Jbeta primers. Generated by immunoSEQ multiplex PCR, the TCRdb table keeps only in-frame clones and is missing some. The table has 100,000 or so clones, approximately 80% seen once; the top ten hold roughly 3.5%. Sequencing was performed on PBMCs. Receptors originate from a man aged 25-45 years in good health and CMV-seropositive.

The V call is TRBV5-4, the J call TRBJ2-1; TRBD2 is a possible D gene (6 bases). The CDR3 is 14 amino acids. With 4 bases removed from V and 7 bases from J, the gap between germline ends came to 15 bases. The germline V gene encodes CDR1 SGHNT and CDR2 YYREEE (reference sequence). The DNA of the CDR3 is TGTGCCAGCAGCCCCGGGCTAGCGAGGAATGAGCAGTTCTTC. It yields the protein CASSPGLARNEQFF.

The V call is TRBV7-8, the J call TRBJ2-6; 9 bases agree with TRBD1. The CDR3 covers 22 residues. The trim removed 0 bases at V and 2 bases at J, leaving 17 bases unmatched. Germline V gene data show CDR1 as SGHVS and CDR2 as FQNEAQ. The CDR3 spells CASSLAWVTPGQGLTGANVLTF. The CDR3 DNA reads TGTGCCAGCAGCTTAGCTTGGGTAACTCCGGGACAGGGATTAACTGGGGCCAACGTCCTGACTTTC.

This clone showed up just a few times. The chain employs TRBV5-6 and TRBJ2-7; tentatively, D is TRBD1 (5 bases). The V end was cut by 0 bases, the J end by 0 bases, with 7 bases between. There are 14 residues in the CDR3. The germline V gene has CDR1 SGHDT and CDR2 YYEEEE. For the CDR3, the DNA is TGTGCCAGCAGCTTGGACAGGTTCTCCTACGAGCAGTACTTC. Protein product: CASSLDRFSYEQYF.

This chain links TRBV30 with TRBJ2-3; possible D gene TRBD1, 6 bases. CDR1 and CDR2 (germline): GTSNPN, SVGIG (reference sequence). There are 15 residues in the CDR3. V was clipped by 6 bases and J by 4 bases, with 20 bases between them. The CDR3 sequence: CACEPGQGWADTQYF. CDR3 sequence (DNA): TGTGCCTGCGAGCCCGGTCAGGGGTGGGCAGATACGCAGTATTTT.

This clone occurred a few times. The rearrangement uses TRBV4-1 and TRBJ1-4; D remains ambiguous. The CDR3 spans 12 residues. The V gene lost 4 bases and the J gene lost 8 bases, with 8 bases spanning the gap. Per germline, CDR1 MGHRA and CDR2 YSYEKL. The CDR3 bases are TGCGCCAGCAGCCGACTGCGAGAAAAACTGTTTTTT. It is translated as CASSRLREKLFF.

This sequence joins TRBV4-1 and TRBJ1-4, with D maybe TRBD1 (5 bases). Trimming took off 1 base at V and 3 bases at J, with 12 bases between the two ends. The V gene's germline CDR1 is MGHRA and CDR2 YSYEKL. CDR3 length: 16 amino acids. The CDR3 sequence: CASSQVRVTSNEKLFF. CDR3 sequence (DNA): TGCGCCAGCAGCCAAGTCAGGGTTACGTCTAATGAAAAACTGTTTTTT.

The V and J genes are TRBV5-1 and TRBJ2-7; 10 bases match TRBD2. V was pared by 0 bases and J by 4 bases, with 4 bases of the junction left unmatched. In germline, CDR1 is SGHRS, CDR2 YFSETQ. This CDR3 is 15 amino acids long. The CDR3, as DNA: TGCGCCAGCAGCTTGGCAGCGGGAGGGCTTTACGAGCAGTACTTC. Its protein is CASSLAAGGLYEQYF.

The chain links TRBV5-1 to TRBJ2-1, with TRBD2 identical over 9 bases. The germline V gene encodes CDR1 SGHRS and CDR2 YFSETQ. V shed 5 bases and J 6 bases; nucleotides not matched to a gene: 12. The CDR3 is 16 residues long. The CDR3 DNA follows: TGCGCCAGCAGTTCGGGACTAGCACCCCCTCCCAATGAGCAGTTCTTC. Translated, it gives CASSSGLAPPPNEQFF.

This CDR3 is CASSLATSGRVEQFF. The CDR3 DNA reads as TGTGCCAGCAGCTTAGCAACTAGCGGGAGAGTTGAGCAGTTCTTC. The rearrangement joins TRBV11-2 to TRBJ2-1, with 11 bases lining up with TRBD2. Germline V gene sequence: CDR1 SGHAT, CDR2 FQNNGV. This CDR3 has 15 residues. V lost 1 base, J lost 9 bases, and 5 bases stayed unmatched.

The gene calls are TRBV6-5 and TRBJ2-1; TRBD1 might be the D (5 bases). The CDR3 runs 15 residues. V lost 5 bases and J lost 0, with 11 bases in between. Germline CDR1 MNHEY, CDR2 SVGAGI. The CDR3 DNA reads TGTGCCAGCAGTCCAGGGTGGAGCTCCTACAATGAGCAGTTCTTC. Its protein product is CASSPGWSSYNEQFF.

The chain couples TRBV7-8 to TRBJ2-5, with 9 bases fitting TRBD1. The end of the DNA fits TRBJ2-7 better, so the J call may be wrong. Germline V gene sequence: CDR1 SGHVS, CDR2 FQNEAQ. The CDR3 length is 15 residues. CDR3 bases: TGTGCCAGCAGCCCTCCCGGGACAGGGTCCTACGAGCAGTACTTC. Its protein is CASSPPGTGSYEQYF.

The rearrangement joins TRBV6-1 to TRBJ2-6; 8 nucleotides agree with TRBD1. Trimming cost V 7 bases and J 4 bases; bases outside gene matches: 6. This CDR3 has 15 residues. Germline V gene lookup returns CDR1 MNHNS and CDR2 SASEGT. CDR3 sequence: CASKQGATGANVLTF. In DNA form, the CDR3 reads TGTGCCAGCAAGCAGGGGGCGACAGGGGCCAACGTCCTGACTTTC.

The chain couples TRBV7-9 to TRBJ1-2, with TRBD1 as a possible D gene (6 bases). Germline V lookup: CDR1 SEHNR, CDR2 FQNEAQ (reference sequence). The CDR3 is made up of 15 amino acids. Trimming pared 0 bases from V and 6 bases from J, leaving 14 bases between. The CDR3 here is CASSLAQGRGNGYTF. CDR3 nucleotides: TGTGCCAGCAGCTTAGCCCAGGGGAGGGGAAATGGCTACACCTTC.

This chain connects TRBV25-1 to TRBJ2-7; tentatively, D is TRBD2 (5 bases). Per the germline V gene, CDR1 is MGHDK and CDR2 is SYGVNS. Trimming pared 4 bases from V and 6 bases from J, leaving 16 bases between. The CDR3 length is 14 residues. In nucleotides, the CDR3 is TGTGCCAGCAGTGGGGCCGGAGGACGGTCCGAGCAGTACTTC. This gives the protein CASSGAGGRSEQYF.

V and J are TRBV6-5 and TRBJ2-7; 7 bases fit TRBD1. The germline CDR1 and CDR2 sequences are MNHEY and SVGAGI. V was clipped by 4 bases and J by 3 bases; unmatched bases: 6. The CDR3 extends over 14 amino acids. CDR3 coding DNA: TGTGCCAGCAGTTCCGGGGACAGCTACTACGAGCAGTACTTC. Translation gives CASSSGDSYYEQYF.

The J gene is TRBJ2-7, the V gene TRBV7-2; D is possibly TRBD2 (6 bases). The CDR3 loop spans 15 amino acids. Trimming left V 4 bases short and J 6 bases short, with 19 bases between. Germline CDR1 reads SGHTA; CDR2 reads FQGNSA. In DNA form, the CDR3 reads TGTGCCAGCAGCTCCGCCGGCGGGACTCAGAGCGAGCAGTACTTC. It is translated as CASSSAGGTQSEQYF.

Turning to this clone: The conserved closing phenylalanine or tryptophan is absent in this CDR3, likely reflecting a read error. The DNA is omitted, as the CDR3 cannot be located on it reliably, and the CDR3 follows TCRdb's listing. The chain is built from TRBV30 and TRBJ2-3; TRBD1 is the table's D call, not checked against the DNA. Looked up from germline, CDR1 is GTSNPN and CDR2 is SVGIG (reference sequence). Inclusive of both ends, the CDR3 amounts to 13 amino acids. The CDR3 loop is CAWGGTDAHRIYL.

This clone was seen only once. The V and J genes are TRBV5-1 and TRBJ2-1, with a weak D call TRBD1 (5 bases). The CDR3 totals 14 residues. Germline CDR1 is SGHRS and CDR2 is YFSETQ. The V and J ends lost 4 bases and 6 bases respectively, with 14 bases between them. CDR3 DNA: TGCGCCAGCAGCCCTCCTCTGGGGCTCAATGAGCAGTTCTTC. This codes for CASSPPLGLNEQFF.

The chain couples TRBV19 to TRBJ2-1, with 10 bases that match TRBD2. V was pared by 5 bases and J by 3 bases, with 4 bases of the junction left unmatched. This CDR3 region has 15 residues. In germline, CDR1 is LNHDA, CDR2 SQIVND (reference sequence). DNA of the CDR3: TGTGCCAGTAGTCCGACTAGCGGGCACTACAATGAGCAGTTCTTC. Residues: CASSPTSGHYNEQFF.

The chain carries TRBV5-6 and TRBJ1-6, with D perhaps TRBD1 (6 bases). The CDR3 has 15 amino acids. Germline V lookup: CDR1 SGHDT, CDR2 YYEEEE. V lost 4 bases to trimming and J lost 9 bases, with 17 bases between them. This CDR3 is CASSLGGGASSPLHF. The CDR3 DNA is TGTGCCAGCAGCCTGGGGGGGGGCGCGTCTTCACCCCTCCACTTT.

The chain has TRBV18 and TRBJ2-4; D remains ambiguous. CDR1 KGHSH and CDR2 LQKENI come from the germline V gene. The CDR3 has 15 residues. Trimming shortened V by 0 bases and J by 0 bases, and 6 bases separated the two germline ends. CDR3 in DNA: TGTGCCAGCTCACCACCGCGACTAGCCAAAAACATTCAGTACTTC. Its translation is CASSPPRLAKNIQYF.